A single sample is the source of the 30 T cell receptor beta chains below, sequenced in a study of T cell responses to AZD1222 COVID-19 vaccine (dated by TCRdb to about 2021). The method was the immunoSEQ multiplex PCR assay. TCRdb took over this immuneACCESS table, retaining in-frame rearrangements with V and J assigned. Such tables are incomplete; in checked studies, under half of the missing clones stem from an unresolved V gene, and the remainder is unexplained. This sample comprises 90,000 to 150,000 clones, around 90% of them detected only once. Clones ranked in the top ten supply about 1.2% of the sample. According to the study, the label for this sample's time point signals: baseline before first vaccination. The specimen comprised peripheral blood, sampled on day 0 of AZD1222 vaccination. Every receptor here comes from an adult in good health.

V usage is TRBV6-5 and J usage is TRBJ1-2; the D gene is possibly TRBD1 (6 bases). From germline, CDR1 is MNHEY and CDR2 SVGAGI. CDR3 length: 13 amino acids. Trimming took 2 bases from V and 8 from J, leaving 12 bases between them. CDR3 DNA: TGTGCCAGCAGTTACGGGGGGCGCGGAGGCTACACCTTC. Protein sequence: CASSYGGRGGYTF.

The chain uses TRBV9 and TRBJ2-7, with TRBD2 identical over 8 bases. V trimming: 4 bases; J trimming: 2 bases; junction bases outside the gene matches: 11. Per germline, CDR1 SGDLS and CDR2 YYNGEE. The CDR3 runs to 16 residues. CDR3 bases: TGTGCCAGCAGCCCCGGGGGGGCTAGCGTTGCCTACGAGCAGTACTTC. Protein: CASSPGGASVAYEQYF.

V gene TRBV19 combines with J gene TRBJ2-1, with 12 bases identical to TRBD2. V shed 5 bases, J shed 3 bases, and the junction held 8 bases outside the gene matches. CDR1 and CDR2 (germline): LNHDA, SQIVND (reference sequence). The CDR3 has 17 amino acids. DNA for the CDR3: TGTGCCAGTAGTTTCTCGACTAGCGGGGGCCACTACAATGAGCAGTTCTTC. Amino acid sequence: CASSFSTSGGHYNEQFF.

The chain uses TRBV18 and TRBJ1-5; D is perhaps TRBD1 (6 bases). V was pared by 6 bases and J by 3 bases, with 12 bases between. Per the germline V gene, CDR1 is KGHSH and CDR2 is LQKENI. The CDR3 spans 14 residues. CDR3 amino acids: CASSPGASNQPQHF. CDR3 DNA sequence: TGTGCCAGCTCTCCAGGGGCCTCCAATCAGCCCCAGCATTTT.

J is TRBJ1-5 and V is TRBV4-3, with D possibly matching TRBD1 (5 bases). Germline loops: CDR1 LGHNA, CDR2 YSLEER. The CDR3 spans 13 residues. V was trimmed by 0 bases and J by 6 bases, leaving 6 bases between them. CDR3 loop: CASSQEGGQPQHF. CDR3 DNA: TGCGCCAGCAGCCAAGAGGGGGGTCAGCCCCAGCATTTT.

A note on this clone: The junction does not match germline at one end; this may be a read error. This chain uses TRBV7-8 with TRBJ1-2, with D perhaps TRBD1 (5 bases). Per the germline V gene, CDR1 is SGHVS and CDR2 is FQNEAQ. This CDR3 comprises 15 residues. In DNA form, the CDR3 reads TGTGCCAGCAGCCCCCCCGGGCAGGGTAACTCTGGCTACACCTTC. It specifies CASSPPGQGNSGYTF.

This clone turned up a few times. The V gene is TRBV18, the J gene TRBJ1-3; D is possibly TRBD1 (5 bases). Between the trimmed V and J ends, which lost 1 base and 0 bases, there was a span of 22 bases. The CDR3 has 20 residues. Germline assignment: CDR1 KGHSH and CDR2 LQKENI. CDR3 amino acids: CASSPQLGEQPFSSGNTIYF. CDR3 nucleotides: TGTGCCAGCTCACCACAGTTGGGGGAACAGCCTTTCTCCTCTGGAAACACCATATATTTT.

This clone was detected once. The V gene is TRBV2, the J gene TRBJ1-5, with D tentatively TRBD1 (5 bases). The CDR3 loop spans 15 amino acids. V was cut by 2 bases and J by 2 bases, with 10 bases left in between. The germline CDR1 and CDR2 sequences are SNHLY and FYNNEI. In nucleotides, the CDR3 is TGTGCCAGCAGTGAATGGGGGGAGGGCAATCAGCCCCAGCATTTT. Encoded protein: CASSEWGEGNQPQHF.

In DNA, the CDR3 is TGTGCCAGTAGTATGCAGGGTGAACAAAATTCACCCCTCCACTTT. Its protein is CASSMQGEQNSPLHF. The V gene is TRBV19, the J gene TRBJ1-6, with D possibly being TRBD1 (5 bases). V gave up 3 bases and J gave up 7 bases, with 13 bases separating them. Per germline, CDR1 LNHDA and CDR2 SQIVND (reference sequence). CDR3 length equals 15 residues.

The chain combines TRBV12-3 or TRBV12-4 with TRBJ2-5; D may be TRBD1 or TRBD2 (5 bases each). This CDR3 region has 13 residues. The ends were cut back, 5 bases at V and 9 bases at J, with 16 bases in the middle. CDR3 sequence (DNA): TGTGCCAGCAGTCGAGAGGGGAGTTGGGCCCAGTACTTC. Translated, it gives CASSREGSWAQYF.

V and J are TRBV7-6 and TRBJ1-4, with 9 bases identical to TRBD1. This CDR3 is 16 amino acids long. V lost 1 base to trimming and J lost 5 bases; unmatched junction nucleotides: 5. CDR1 SGHVS and CDR2 FNYEAQ come from the germline V gene. CDR3 bases: TGTGCCAGCAGCTTAGTACAGGGGGCTGGAAATGAAAAACTGTTTTTT. Its translation is CASSLVQGAGNEKLFF.

This chain uses TRBV19 with TRBJ1-1; a weak D match, TRBD1 (5 bases). The CDR3 spans 14 residues. Deletions cut 3 bases from V and 4 bases from J, with 12 bases between. Germline CDR1 is LNHDA and CDR2 is SQIVND (reference sequence). CDR3 nucleotides: TGTGCCAGTAGTATTTCAGGGAGAGGCACTGAAGCTTTCTTT. Translation gives CASSISGRGTEAFF.

J is TRBJ2-4 and V is TRBV5-1; D gene ambiguous. Germline CDR1 reads SGHRS; CDR2 reads YFSETQ. Trimming removed 2 bases at V and 0 bases at J, with 9 bases between. This CDR3 comprises 15 residues. The CDR3 DNA is TGCGCCAGCAGCTTTGGTGCAATAGCCAAAAACATTCAGTACTTC. Translating it yields CASSFGAIAKNIQYF.

V gene TRBV5-1 combines with J gene TRBJ1-2, with TRBD1 identical over 8 bases. The V gene's germline CDR1 is SGHRS and CDR2 YFSETQ. This CDR3 has 16 amino acids. The trim removed 3 bases at V and 4 bases at J, leaving 11 bases unmatched. The CDR3 DNA reads as TGCGCCAGCAGCTGGGACAGGTATTCTATTTCCTATGGCTACACCTTC. Translated: CASSWDRYSISYGYTF.

This rearrangement joins TRBV19 to TRBJ1-5; TRBD1 matches at 8 bases. Germline V gene sequence: CDR1 LNHDA, CDR2 SQIVND (reference sequence). The CDR3 has 14 residues. Losses at the gene ends were 3 bases for V and 4 bases for J; bases not matched to a gene: 2. Here the CDR3 reads CASSIGTGNQPQHF. The CDR3 nucleotides are TGTGCCAGTAGTATCGGGACAGGTAATCAGCCCCAGCATTTT.

The gene calls are TRBV3-1 (or the pseudogene TRBV3-2) and TRBJ1-2; D possibly corresponds to TRBD1 (5 bases). The V gene lost 5 bases and the J gene lost 2 bases, with 9 bases spanning the gap. This CDR3 has 13 amino acids. Germline V gene data show CDR1 as LGHDT and CDR2 as YNNKEL (reference sequence). In nucleotides, the CDR3 is TGTGCCAGCAGCTCGACAGAGAACTATGGCTACACCTTC. It encodes CASSSTENYGYTF.

The V gene is TRBV18, the J gene TRBJ2-3, with TRBD1 matching 8 bases. Trimming removed 3 bases from V and 4 bases from J; junction bases left unmatched: 15. Germline V gives CDR1 KGHSH, CDR2 LQKENI. This CDR3 spans 18 amino acids. The CDR3 nucleotides are TGTGCCAGCTCACCTGCGGACAGGGCCTCTTCCCCCGCAGATACGCAGTATTTT. The encoded protein is CASSPADRASSPADTQYF.

The CDR3 reads CASTAGQANTEAFF. In nucleotides, the CDR3 is TGTGCCAGTACCGCGGGACAGGCGAACACTGAAGCTTTCTTT. The chain employs TRBV19 and TRBJ1-1, with TRBD1 matching over 8 bases. Trimming removed 7 bases from V and 1 base from J; junction bases left unmatched: 5. Looked up from germline, CDR1 is LNHDA and CDR2 is SQIVND (reference sequence). The CDR3 runs 14 residues. The full variable domain, in which reference TRBV19 and TRBJ1-1 provide the parts outside the CDR3, is DGGITQSPKYLFRKEGQNVTLSCEQNLNHDAMYWYRQDPGQGLRLIYYSQIVNDFQKGDIAEGYSVSREKKESFPLTVTSAQKNPTAFYLCASTAGQANTEAFFGQGTRLTVV.

The chain combines TRBV10-2 with TRBJ2-7, with D perhaps TRBD2 (6 bases). CDR3 length equals 13 residues. Germline loops: CDR1 WSHSY, CDR2 SAAADI. Between the trimmed V and J ends, which lost 0 bases and 7 bases, there was a span of 10 bases. The DNA of the CDR3 is TGCGCCAGCAGTGAGTCGACTAGACCGGAGCAGTACTTC. Protein: CASSESTRPEQYF.

This clone has just a few counts. The rearrangement links TRBV4-1 to TRBJ1-5; D is ambiguous. The germline gives CDR1 MGHRA, CDR2 YSYEKL. The V gene lost 0 bases and the J gene lost 5 bases, with 5 bases spanning the gap. The CDR3 sequence is 13 residues long. The CDR3 DNA sequence: TGCGCCAGCAGCCAAGAAAAGGATCAGCCCCAGCATTTT. As protein: CASSQEKDQPQHF.

V gene TRBV29-1 combines with J gene TRBJ1-1; D may be TRBD1 (5 bases). V was shortened by 7 bases and J by 1 base, with 10 bases between the two germline ends. The CDR3 is 12 residues long. Per germline, CDR1 SQVTM and CDR2 ANQGSEA. The CDR3 loop is CSARDRNTEAFF. The DNA for the CDR3 is TGCAGCGCCCGAGACAGGAACACTGAAGCTTTCTTT. The complete variable domain, with remaining parts taken from reference TRBV29-1 and TRBJ1-1, reads SAVISQKPSRDICQRGTSLTIQCQVDSQVTMMFWYRQQPGQSLTLIATANQGSEATYESGFVIDKFPISRPNLTFSTLTVSNMSPEDSSIYLCSARDRNTEAFFGQGTRLTVV.

The chain recombines TRBV2 with TRBJ2-7; the match to TRBD2 covers 11 bases. The CDR3 loop spans 15 amino acids. J lost 7 bases, V lost 11 bases, and 16 bases had no gene match. CDR1 and CDR2 from the germline V gene are SNHLY and FYNNEI. In DNA, the CDR3 is TGTGCCGGCACAGGACTAGCGGGTGGTTACGTAGAGCAGTACTTC. It encodes CAGTGLAGGYVEQYF.

V usage is TRBV7-2 and J usage is TRBJ1-1; no firm D call. With 7 bases removed from V and 5 bases from J, the gap between germline ends came to 11 bases. Germline lookup yields CDR1 SGHTA and CDR2 FQGNSA. The CDR3 length is 12 residues. The DNA of the CDR3 is TGTGCCAGCAACCCATCTTGGACTGAAGCTTTCTTT. This sequence encodes CASNPSWTEAFF.

The rearrangement joins TRBV5-1 to TRBJ1-2; D gene uncertain. Trimming pared 0 bases from V and 4 bases from J, leaving 13 bases between. CDR1 and CDR2 (germline): SGHRS, YFSETQ. The CDR3 sequence is 15 residues long. CDR3 nucleotide sequence: TGCGCCAGCAGCTTGGTGGAGCGGTTAGGCTATGGCTACACCTTC. Protein sequence: CASSLVERLGYGYTF.

The CDR3 spells CASSLAGRSEQYF. The CDR3 nucleotides read TGTGCCAGCAGCTTGGCAGGGAGGTCCGAGCAGTACTTC. The chain has TRBV5-6 and TRBJ2-7; D possibly corresponds to TRBD2 (6 bases). Germline-derived CDR1 and CDR2 are SGHDT and YYEEEE. V was pared by 0 bases and J by 6 bases, with 10 bases between. This CDR3 is 13 amino acids long.

The gene calls are TRBV7-9 and TRBJ1-1; D remains unclear. Trimming took 3 bases from V and 6 from J, leaving 8 bases between them. Germline V gives CDR1 SEHNR, CDR2 FQNEAQ (reference sequence). The CDR3 runs 12 residues. CDR3 residues: CASSFLDAEAFF. CDR3 sequence (DNA): TGTGCCAGCAGCTTTCTCGACGCTGAAGCTTTCTTT. Together with reference TRBV7-9 and TRBJ1-1, the CDR3 gives the full variable domain: DTGVSQNPRHKITKRGQNVTFRCDPISEHNRLYWYRQTLGQGPEFLTYFQNEAQLEKSRLLSDRFSAERPKGSFSTLEIQRTEQGDSAMYLCASSFLDAEAFFGQGTRLTVV.

The V call is TRBV27, the J call TRBJ1-2; 7 positions match TRBD1. V dropped 3 bases and J dropped 0; count of bases not matched to a gene: 1. CDR1 and CDR2 (germline): MNHEY, SMNVEV (reference sequence). This CDR3 is 14 amino acids long. DNA for the CDR3: TGTGCCAGCAGTTTCAGGGGGACTAACTATGGCTACACCTTC. Translation gives CASSFRGTNYGYTF.

The J gene is TRBJ2-7, the V gene TRBV28; no definite D call. Germline assignment: CDR1 MDHEN and CDR2 SYDVKM. The CDR3 sequence is 12 residues long. Trimming removed 4 bases at V and 3 bases at J, with 7 bases between. The CDR3, as DNA: TGTGCCAGCAGTTCGTCAGTCTACGAGCAGTACTTC. It specifies CASSSSVYEQYF.

The V and J genes are TRBV5-1 and TRBJ1-4, with D maybe TRBD1 (5 bases). V was trimmed by 4 bases and J by 7 bases, leaving 17 bases between them. The CDR3 extends over 15 amino acids. Germline CDR1 is SGHRS and CDR2 is YFSETQ. Written as DNA, the CDR3 is TGCGCCAGCAGCGGCTCAGGGAGGTTGAGTGAAAAACTGTTTTTT. Its translation: CASSGSGRLSEKLFF.

J is TRBJ2-7 and V is TRBV5-1; D gene ambiguous. V was shortened by 1 base and J by 2 bases, with 10 bases between the two germline ends. This CDR3 is built from 14 residues. Looked up from germline, CDR1 is SGHRS and CDR2 is YFSETQ. This CDR3 is CASSLSGKAYEQYF. The CDR3, as DNA: TGCGCCAGCAGCTTGTCCGGAAAAGCCTACGAGCAGTACTTC.